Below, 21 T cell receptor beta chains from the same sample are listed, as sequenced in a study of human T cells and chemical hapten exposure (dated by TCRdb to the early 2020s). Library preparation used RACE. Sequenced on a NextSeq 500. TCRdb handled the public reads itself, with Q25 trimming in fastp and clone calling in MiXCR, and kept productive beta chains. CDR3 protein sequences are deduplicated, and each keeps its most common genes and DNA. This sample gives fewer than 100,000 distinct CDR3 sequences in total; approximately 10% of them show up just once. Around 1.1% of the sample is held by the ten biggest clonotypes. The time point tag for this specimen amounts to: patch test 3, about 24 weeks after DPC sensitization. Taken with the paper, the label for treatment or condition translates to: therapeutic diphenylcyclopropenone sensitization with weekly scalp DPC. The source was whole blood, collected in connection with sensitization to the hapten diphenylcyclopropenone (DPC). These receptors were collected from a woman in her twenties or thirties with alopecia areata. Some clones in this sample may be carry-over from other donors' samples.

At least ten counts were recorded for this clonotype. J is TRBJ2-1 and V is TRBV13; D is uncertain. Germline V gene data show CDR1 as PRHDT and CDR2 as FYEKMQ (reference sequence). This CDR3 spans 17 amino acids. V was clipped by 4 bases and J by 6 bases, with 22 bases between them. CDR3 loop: CASSSWTEIAIRNEQFF. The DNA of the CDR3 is TGTGCCAGCAGCTCTTGGACGGAAATCGCAATTCGCAATGAGCAGTTCTTC.

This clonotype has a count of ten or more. CDR3 residues: CAGKQGFGTEAFF. DNA for the CDR3: TGTGCCGGGAAACAGGGTTTTGGCACTGAAGCTTTCTTT. The chain employs TRBV28 and TRBJ1-1, with a tentative D call TRBD1 (6 bases). The ends were cut back, 11 bases at V and 4 bases at J, with 17 bases in the middle. The germline CDR1 and CDR2 sequences are MDHEN and SYDVKM. This CDR3 has 13 amino acids.

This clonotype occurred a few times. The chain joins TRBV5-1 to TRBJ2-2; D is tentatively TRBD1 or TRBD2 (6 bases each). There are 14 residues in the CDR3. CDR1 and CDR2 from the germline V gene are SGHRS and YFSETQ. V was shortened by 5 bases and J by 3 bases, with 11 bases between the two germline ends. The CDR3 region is CASRRDTDTGELFF. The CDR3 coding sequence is TGCGCCAGCAGGCGGGACACCGACACCGGGGAGCTGTTTTTT.

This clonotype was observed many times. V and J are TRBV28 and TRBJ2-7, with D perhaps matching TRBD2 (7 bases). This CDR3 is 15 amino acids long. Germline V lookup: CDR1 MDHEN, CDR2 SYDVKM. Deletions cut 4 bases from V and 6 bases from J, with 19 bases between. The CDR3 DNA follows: TGTGCCAGCAGTTCCGCCGGGACTAAGGGGGGCGAGCAGTACGTC. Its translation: CASSSAGTKGGEQYV.

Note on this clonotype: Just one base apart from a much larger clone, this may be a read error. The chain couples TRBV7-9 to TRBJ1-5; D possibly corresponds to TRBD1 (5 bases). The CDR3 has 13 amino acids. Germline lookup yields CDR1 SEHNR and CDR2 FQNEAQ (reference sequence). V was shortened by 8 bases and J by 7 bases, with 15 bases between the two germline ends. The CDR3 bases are TGTGCCAGCGGCAGGGAGGTGTTGCAGCCCCAGCATTTT. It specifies CASGREVLQPQHF. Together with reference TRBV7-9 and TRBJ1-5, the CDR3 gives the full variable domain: DTGVSQNPRHKITKRGQNVTFRCDPISEHNRLYWYRQTLGQGPEFLTYFQNEAQLEKSRLLSDRFSAERPKGSFSTLEIQRTEQGDSAMYLCASGREVLQPQHFGDGTRLSIL.

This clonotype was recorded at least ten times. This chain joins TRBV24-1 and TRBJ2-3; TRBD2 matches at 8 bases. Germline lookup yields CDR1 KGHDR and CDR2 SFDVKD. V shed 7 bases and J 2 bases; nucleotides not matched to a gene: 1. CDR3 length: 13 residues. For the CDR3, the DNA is TGTGCCACCAGCGGGAGGGACACAGATACGCAGTATTTT. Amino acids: CATSGRDTDTQYF.

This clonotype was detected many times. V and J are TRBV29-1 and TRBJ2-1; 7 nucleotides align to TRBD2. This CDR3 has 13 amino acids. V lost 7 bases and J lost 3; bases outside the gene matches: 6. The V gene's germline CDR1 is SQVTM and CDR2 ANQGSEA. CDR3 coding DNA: TGCAGCGCTGCCCGGGACTACTACAATGAGCAGTTCTTC. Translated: CSAARDYYNEQFF.

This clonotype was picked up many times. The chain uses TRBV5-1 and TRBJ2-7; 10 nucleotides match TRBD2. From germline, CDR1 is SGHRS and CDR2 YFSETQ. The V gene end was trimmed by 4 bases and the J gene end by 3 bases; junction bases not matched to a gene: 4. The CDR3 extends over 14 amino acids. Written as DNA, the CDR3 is TGCGCCAGCAGCCGCGGGACTAGCGTCTACGAGCAGTACTTC. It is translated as CASSRGTSVYEQYF.

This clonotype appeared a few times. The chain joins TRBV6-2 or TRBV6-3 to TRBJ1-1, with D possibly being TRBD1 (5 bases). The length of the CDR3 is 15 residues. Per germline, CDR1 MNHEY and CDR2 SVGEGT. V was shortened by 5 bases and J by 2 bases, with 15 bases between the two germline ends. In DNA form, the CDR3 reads TGTGCCAGCAGTCCCCGAGGGGAAGTAAACACTGAAGCTTTCTTT. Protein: CASSPRGEVNTEAFF.

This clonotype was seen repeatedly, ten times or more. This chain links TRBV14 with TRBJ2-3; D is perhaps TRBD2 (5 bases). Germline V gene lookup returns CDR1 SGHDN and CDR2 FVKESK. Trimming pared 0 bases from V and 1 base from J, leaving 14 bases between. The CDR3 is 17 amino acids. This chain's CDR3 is CASSQDGLPRRTDTQYF. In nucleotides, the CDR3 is TGTGCCAGCAGCCAAGATGGACTCCCCCGGCGCACAGATACGCAGTATTTT.

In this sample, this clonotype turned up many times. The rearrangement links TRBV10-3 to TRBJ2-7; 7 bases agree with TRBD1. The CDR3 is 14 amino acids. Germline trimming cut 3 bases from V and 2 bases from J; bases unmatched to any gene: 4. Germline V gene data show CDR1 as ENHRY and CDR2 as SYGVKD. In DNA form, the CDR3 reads TGTGCCATCAGTGAAGGGCAGGGGGCCTACGAGCAGTACTTC. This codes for CAISEGQGAYEQYF.

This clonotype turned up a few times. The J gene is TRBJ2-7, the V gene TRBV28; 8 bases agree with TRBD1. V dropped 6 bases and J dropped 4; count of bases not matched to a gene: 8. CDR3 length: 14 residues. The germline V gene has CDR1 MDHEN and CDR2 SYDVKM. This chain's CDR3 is CASRNPTGGYEQYF. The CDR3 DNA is TGTGCCAGCAGAAACCCTACAGGGGGTTACGAGCAGTACTTC.

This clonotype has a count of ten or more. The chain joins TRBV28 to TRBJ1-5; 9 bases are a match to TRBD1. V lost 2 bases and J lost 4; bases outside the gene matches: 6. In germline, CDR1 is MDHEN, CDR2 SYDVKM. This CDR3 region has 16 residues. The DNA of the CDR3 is TGTGCCAGCAGTTTACGCGGACAGGGGTGGAATCAGCCCCAGCATTTT. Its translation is CASSLRGQGWNQPQHF. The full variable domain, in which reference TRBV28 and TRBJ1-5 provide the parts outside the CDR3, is DVKVTQSSRYLVKRTGEKVFLECVQDMDHENMFWYRQDPGLGLRLIYFSYDVKMKEKGDIPEGYSVSREKKERFSLILESASTNQTSMYLCASSLRGQGWNQPQHFGDGTRLSIL.

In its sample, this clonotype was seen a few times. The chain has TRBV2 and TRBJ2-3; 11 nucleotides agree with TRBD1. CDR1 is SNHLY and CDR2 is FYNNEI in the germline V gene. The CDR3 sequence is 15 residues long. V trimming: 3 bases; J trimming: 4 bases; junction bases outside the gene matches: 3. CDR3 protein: CASSDGQGAADTQYF. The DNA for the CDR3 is TGTGCCAGCAGTGACGGACAGGGGGCTGCAGATACGCAGTATTTT.

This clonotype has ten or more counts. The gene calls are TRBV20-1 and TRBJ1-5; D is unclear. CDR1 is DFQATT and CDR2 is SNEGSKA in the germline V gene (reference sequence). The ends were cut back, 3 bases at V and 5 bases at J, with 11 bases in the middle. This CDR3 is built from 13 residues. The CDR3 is CSASAGKDQPQHF. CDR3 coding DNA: TGCAGTGCTAGTGCGGGGAAGGATCAGCCCCAGCATTTT.

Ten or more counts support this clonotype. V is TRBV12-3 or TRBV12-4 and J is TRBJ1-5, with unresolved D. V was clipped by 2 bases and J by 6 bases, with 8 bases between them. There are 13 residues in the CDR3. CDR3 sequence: CASSLTRFQPQHF. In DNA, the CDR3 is TGTGCCAGCAGTTTAACCAGGTTTCAGCCCCAGCATTTT.

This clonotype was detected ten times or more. The CDR3 DNA is TGCGCCAGCAGGGAAGGAGCAACTAATGAAAAACTGTTTTTT. This gives the protein CASREGATNEKLFF. The V call is TRBV5-1, the J call TRBJ1-4; D gene ambiguous. Trimming shortened V by 5 bases and J by 0 bases, and 8 bases separated the two germline ends. This CDR3 contains 14 residues. Germline V lookup: CDR1 SGHRS, CDR2 YFSETQ.

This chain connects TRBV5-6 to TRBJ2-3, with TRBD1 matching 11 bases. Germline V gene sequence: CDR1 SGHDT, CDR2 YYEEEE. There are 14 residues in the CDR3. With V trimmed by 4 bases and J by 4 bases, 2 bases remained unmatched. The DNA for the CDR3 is TGTGCCAGCAGCCCGGGACAGGGGGCAGATACGCAGTATTTT. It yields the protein CASSPGQGADTQYF.

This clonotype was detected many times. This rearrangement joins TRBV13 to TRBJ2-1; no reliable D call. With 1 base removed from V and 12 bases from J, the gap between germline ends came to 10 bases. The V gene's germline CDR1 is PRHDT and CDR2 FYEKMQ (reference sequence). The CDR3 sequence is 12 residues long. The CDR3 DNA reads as TGTGCCAGCAGCTTAGCGGTGGCCCGGCAGTTCTTC. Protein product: CASSLAVARQFF.

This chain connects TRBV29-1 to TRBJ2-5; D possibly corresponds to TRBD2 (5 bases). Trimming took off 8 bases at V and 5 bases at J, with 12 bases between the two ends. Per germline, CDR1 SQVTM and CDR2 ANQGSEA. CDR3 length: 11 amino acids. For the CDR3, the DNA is TGCAGCCCGGGGTCGGGGGAGACCCAGTACTTC. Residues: CSPGSGETQYF.

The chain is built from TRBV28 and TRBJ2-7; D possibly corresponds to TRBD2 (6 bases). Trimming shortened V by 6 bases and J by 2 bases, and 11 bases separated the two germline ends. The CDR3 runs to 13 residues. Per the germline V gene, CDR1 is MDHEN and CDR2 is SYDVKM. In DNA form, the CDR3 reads TGTGCCAGCAGGCGACTAGACCCCTACGAGCAGTACTTC. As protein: CASRRLDPYEQYF. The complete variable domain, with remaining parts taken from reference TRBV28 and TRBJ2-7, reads DVKVTQSSRYLVKRTGEKVFLECVQDMDHENMFWYRQDPGLGLRLIYFSYDVKMKEKGDIPEGYSVSREKKERFSLILESASTNQTSMYLCASRRLDPYEQYFGPGTRLTVT.